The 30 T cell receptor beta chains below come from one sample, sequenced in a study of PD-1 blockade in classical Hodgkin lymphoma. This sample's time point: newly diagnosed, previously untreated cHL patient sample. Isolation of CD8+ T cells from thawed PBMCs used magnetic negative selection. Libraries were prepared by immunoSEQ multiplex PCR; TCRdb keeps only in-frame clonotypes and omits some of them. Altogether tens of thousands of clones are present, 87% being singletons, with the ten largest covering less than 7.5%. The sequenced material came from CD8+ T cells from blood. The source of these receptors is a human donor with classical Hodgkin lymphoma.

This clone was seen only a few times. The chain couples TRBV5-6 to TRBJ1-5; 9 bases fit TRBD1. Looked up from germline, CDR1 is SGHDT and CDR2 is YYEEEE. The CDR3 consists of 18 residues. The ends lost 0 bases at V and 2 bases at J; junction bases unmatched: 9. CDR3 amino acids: CASSLAGYWDRGNQPQHF. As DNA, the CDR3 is TGTGCCAGCAGCTTGGCTGGGTATTGGGACAGGGGCAATCAGCCCCAGCATTTT. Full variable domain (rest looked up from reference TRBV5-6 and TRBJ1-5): DAGVTQSPTHLIKTRGQQVTLRCSPKSGHDTVSWYQQALGQGPQFIFQYYEEEERQRGNFPDRFSGHQFPNYSSELNVNALLLGDSALYLCASSLAGYWDRGNQPQHFGDGTRLSIL.

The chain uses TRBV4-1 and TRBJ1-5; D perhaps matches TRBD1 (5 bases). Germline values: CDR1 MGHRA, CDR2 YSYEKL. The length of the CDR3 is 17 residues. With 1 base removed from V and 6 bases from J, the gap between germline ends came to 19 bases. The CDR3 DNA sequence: TGCGCCAGCAGCCAAGCCCACTTCGGGGCCCCCTTTCAGCCCCAGCATTTT. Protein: CASSQAHFGAPFQPQHF.

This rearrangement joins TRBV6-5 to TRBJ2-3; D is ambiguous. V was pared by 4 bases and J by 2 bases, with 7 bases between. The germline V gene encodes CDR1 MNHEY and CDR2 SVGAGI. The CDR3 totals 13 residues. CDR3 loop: CASSLTFTDTQYF. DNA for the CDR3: TGTGCCAGCAGTTTGACTTTCACAGATACGCAGTATTTT.

In DNA form, the CDR3 reads TGCAGCGTTGATATACTAGCGGAAAGCACAGATACGCAGTATTTT. This encodes CSVDILAESTDTQYF. The chain joins TRBV29-1 to TRBJ2-3; 8 bases line up with TRBD2. With V trimmed by 3 bases and J by 0 bases, 5 bases remained unmatched. The CDR3 is made up of 15 amino acids. The germline V gene encodes CDR1 SQVTM and CDR2 ANQGSEA.

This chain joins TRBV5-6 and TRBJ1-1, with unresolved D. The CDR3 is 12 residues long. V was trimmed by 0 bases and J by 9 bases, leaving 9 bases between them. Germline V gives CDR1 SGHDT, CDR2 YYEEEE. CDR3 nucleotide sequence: TGTGCCAGCAGCTTGGGCCCCGGGCAAGCTTTCTTT. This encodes CASSLGPGQAFF.

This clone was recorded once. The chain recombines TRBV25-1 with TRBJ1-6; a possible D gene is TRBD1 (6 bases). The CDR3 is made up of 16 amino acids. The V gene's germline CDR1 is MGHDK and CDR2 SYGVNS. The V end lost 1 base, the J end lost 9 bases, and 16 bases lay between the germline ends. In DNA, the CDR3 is TGTGCCAGCAGTGAATGGAGGGGGGACCGGGGTTCACCCCTCCACTTT. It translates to CASSEWRGDRGSPLHF.

The CDR3 sequence: CASSLSRIGELFF. CDR3 bases: TGTGCCAGCAGTTTAAGCCGGATCGGGGAGCTGTTTTTT. V and J are TRBV27 and TRBJ2-2; D ambiguous. V lost 2 bases and J 7 bases, leaving 8 bases between the germline ends. The CDR3 is 13 amino acids. Germline CDR1 is MNHEY and CDR2 is SMNVEV (reference sequence).

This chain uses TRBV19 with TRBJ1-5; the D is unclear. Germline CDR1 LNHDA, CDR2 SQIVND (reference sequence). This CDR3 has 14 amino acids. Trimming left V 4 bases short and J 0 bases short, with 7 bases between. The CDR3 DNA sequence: TGTGCCAGTAGTAAGGATTATAGCAATCAGCCCCAGCATTTT. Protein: CASSKDYSNQPQHF.

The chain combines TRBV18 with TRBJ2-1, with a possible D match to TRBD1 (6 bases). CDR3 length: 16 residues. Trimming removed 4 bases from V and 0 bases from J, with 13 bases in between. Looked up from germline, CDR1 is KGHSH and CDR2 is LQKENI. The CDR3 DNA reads TGTGCCAGCTCACTTTCTACAGGGAGCTCCTACAATGAGCAGTTCTTC. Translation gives CASSLSTGSSYNEQFF.

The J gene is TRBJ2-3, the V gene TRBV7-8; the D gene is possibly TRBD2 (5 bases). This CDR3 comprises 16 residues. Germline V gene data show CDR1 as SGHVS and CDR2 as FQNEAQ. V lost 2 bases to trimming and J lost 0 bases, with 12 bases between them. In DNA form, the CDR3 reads TGTGCCAGCAGCTTAAGGACTGTACCTAGCACAGATACGCAGTATTTT. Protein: CASSLRTVPSTDTQYF.

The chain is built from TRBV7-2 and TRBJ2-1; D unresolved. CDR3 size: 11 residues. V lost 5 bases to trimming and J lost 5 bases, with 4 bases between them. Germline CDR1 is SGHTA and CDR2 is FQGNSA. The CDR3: CASSVNNEQFF. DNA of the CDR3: TGTGCCAGCAGCGTGAACAATGAGCAGTTCTTC.

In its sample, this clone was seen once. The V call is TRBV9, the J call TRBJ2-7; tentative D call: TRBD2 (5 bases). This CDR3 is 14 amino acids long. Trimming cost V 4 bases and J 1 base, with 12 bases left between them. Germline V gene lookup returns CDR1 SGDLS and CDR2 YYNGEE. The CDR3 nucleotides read TGTGCCAGCAGCCCCGGACTGCAGTCCTACGAGCAGTACTTC. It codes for CASSPGLQSYEQYF.

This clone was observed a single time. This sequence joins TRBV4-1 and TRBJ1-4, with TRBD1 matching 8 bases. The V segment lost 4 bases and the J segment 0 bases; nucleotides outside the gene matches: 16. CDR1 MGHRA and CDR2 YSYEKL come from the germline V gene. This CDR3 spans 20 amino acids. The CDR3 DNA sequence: TGCGCCAGCAGCCTTAGGACATCCCAGGGGGCCGGATCAACTAATGAAAAACTGTTTTTT. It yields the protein CASSLRTSQGAGSTNEKLFF.

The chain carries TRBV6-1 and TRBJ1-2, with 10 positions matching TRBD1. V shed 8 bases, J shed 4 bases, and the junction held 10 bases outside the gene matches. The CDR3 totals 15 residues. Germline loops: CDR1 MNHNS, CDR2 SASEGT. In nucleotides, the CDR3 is TGTGCCAGCGGGACAGGGGCCATAACCTCCTATGGCTACACCTTC. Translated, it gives CASGTGAITSYGYTF.

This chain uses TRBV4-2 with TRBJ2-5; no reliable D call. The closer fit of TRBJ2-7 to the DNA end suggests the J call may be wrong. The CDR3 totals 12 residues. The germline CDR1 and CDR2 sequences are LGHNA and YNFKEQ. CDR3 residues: CASSQGLNEQYF. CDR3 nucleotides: TGTGCCAGCAGCCAAGGTCTAAACGAGCAGTACTTC.

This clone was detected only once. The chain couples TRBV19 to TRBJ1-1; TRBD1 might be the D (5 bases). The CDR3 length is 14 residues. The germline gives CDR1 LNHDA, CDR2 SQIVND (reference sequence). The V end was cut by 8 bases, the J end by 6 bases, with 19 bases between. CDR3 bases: TGTGCCAGTGAAAGACTCCAGGGCGTTGCTGAAGCTTTCTTT. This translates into CASERLQGVAEAFF.

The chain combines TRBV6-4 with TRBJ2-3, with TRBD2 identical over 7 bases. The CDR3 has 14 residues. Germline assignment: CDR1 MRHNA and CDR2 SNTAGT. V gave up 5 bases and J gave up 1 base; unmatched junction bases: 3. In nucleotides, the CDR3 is TGTGCCAGCAGTCCCACTAGCGGCACAGATACGCAGTATTTT. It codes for CASSPTSGTDTQYF.

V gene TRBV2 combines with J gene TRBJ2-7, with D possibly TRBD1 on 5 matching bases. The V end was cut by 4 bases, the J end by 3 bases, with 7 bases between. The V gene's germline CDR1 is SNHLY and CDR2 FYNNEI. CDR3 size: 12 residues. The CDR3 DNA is TGTGCCAGCAGTGTAGGGGACTACGAGCAGTACTTC. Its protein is CASSVGDYEQYF.

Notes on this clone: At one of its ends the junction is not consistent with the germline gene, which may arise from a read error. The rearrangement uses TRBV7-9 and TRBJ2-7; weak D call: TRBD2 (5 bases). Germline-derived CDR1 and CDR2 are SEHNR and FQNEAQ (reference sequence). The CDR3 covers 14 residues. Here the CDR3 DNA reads TGTGCCAGCAGCTTACAGACGGCGGGTGCCGACCAAATCTTC. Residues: CASSLQTAGADQIF.

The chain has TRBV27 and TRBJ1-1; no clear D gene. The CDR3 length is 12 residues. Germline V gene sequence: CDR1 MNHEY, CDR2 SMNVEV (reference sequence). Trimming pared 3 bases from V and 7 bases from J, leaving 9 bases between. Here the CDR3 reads CASSFAGGEAFF. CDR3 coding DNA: TGTGCCAGCAGTTTTGCGGGTGGTGAAGCTTTCTTT.

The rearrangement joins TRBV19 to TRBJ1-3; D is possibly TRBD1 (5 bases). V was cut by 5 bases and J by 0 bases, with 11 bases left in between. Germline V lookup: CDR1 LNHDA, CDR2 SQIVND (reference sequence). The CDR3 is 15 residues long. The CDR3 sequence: CASSFDSSSGNTIYF. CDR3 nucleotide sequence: TGTGCCAGTAGTTTCGACAGTTCCTCTGGAAACACCATATATTTT. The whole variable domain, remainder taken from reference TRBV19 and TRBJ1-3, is DGGITQSPKYLFRKEGQNVTLSCEQNLNHDAMYWYRQDPGQGLRLIYYSQIVNDFQKGDIAEGYSVSREKKESFPLTVTSAQKNPTAFYLCASSFDSSSGNTIYFGEGSWLTVV.

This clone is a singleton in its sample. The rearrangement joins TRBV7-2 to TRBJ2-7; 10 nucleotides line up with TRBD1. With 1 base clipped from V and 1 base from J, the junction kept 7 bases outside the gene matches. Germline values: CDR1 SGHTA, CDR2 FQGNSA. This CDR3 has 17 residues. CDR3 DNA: TGTGCCAGCAGCTTAGGGTCCGGGACAGGGGTGTCCTACGAGCAGTACTTC. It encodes CASSLGSGTGVSYEQYF.

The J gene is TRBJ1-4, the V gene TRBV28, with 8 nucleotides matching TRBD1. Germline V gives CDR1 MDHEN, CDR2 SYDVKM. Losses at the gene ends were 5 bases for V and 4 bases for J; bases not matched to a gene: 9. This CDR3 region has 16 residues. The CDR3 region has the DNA TGTGCCAGCAGTGAGCAACGACAGGGGATTAATGAAAAACTGTTTTTT. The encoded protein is CASSEQRQGINEKLFF.

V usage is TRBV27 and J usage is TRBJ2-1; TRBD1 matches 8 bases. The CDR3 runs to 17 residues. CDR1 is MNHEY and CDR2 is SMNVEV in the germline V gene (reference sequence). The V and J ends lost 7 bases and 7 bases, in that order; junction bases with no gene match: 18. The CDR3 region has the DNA TGTGCCAGCACCCCGTTCAGGGGGCGCGGGCCGCCTAATGAGCAGTTCTTC. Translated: CASTPFRGRGPPNEQFF.

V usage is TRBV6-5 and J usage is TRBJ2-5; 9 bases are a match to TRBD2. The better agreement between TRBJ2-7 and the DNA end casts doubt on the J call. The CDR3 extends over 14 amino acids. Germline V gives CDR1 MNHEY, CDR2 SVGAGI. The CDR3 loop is CASSSGTSFPEQYF. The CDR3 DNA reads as TGTGCCAGCAGTAGCGGGACTAGCTTTCCCGAGCAGTACTTC.

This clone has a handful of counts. CDR3 protein: CASSQDIAGVGQPQHF. CDR3 nucleotides: TGCGCCAGCAGCCAAGATATAGCAGGGGTTGGTCAGCCCCAGCATTTT. The J gene is TRBJ1-5, the V gene TRBV4-1; tentative D call: TRBD1 (6 bases). This CDR3 has 16 residues. Between the trimmed V and J ends, which lost 0 bases and 6 bases, there was a span of 15 bases. Germline values: CDR1 MGHRA, CDR2 YSYEKL.

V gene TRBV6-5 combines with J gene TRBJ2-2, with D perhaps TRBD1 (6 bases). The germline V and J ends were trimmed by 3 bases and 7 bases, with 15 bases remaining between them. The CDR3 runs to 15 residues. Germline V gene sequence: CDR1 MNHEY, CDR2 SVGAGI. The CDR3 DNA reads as TGTGCCAGCAGTTATGGACAAGGGGACATCGGGGAGCTGTTTTTT. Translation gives CASSYGQGDIGELFF.

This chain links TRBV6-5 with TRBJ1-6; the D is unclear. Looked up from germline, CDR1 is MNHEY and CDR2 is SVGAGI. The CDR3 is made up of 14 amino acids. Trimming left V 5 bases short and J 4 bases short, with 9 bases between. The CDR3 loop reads CASSTTAYNSPLHF. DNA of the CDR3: TGTGCCAGCAGTACGACCGCTTATAATTCACCCCTCCACTTT.

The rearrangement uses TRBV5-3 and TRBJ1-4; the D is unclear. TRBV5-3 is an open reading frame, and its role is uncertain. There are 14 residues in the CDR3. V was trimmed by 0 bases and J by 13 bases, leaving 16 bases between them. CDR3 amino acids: CARSLGLTVPGLFF. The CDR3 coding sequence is TGTGCCAGAAGCTTGGGCCTCACAGTCCCTGGACTGTTTTTT.

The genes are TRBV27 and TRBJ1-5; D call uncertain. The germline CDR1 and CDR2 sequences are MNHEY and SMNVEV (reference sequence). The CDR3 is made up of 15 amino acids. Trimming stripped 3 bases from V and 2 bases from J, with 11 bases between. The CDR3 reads CASSFSLLGNQPQHF. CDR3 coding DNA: TGTGCCAGCAGTTTCTCCCTTTTGGGCAATCAGCCCCAGCATTTT.